The rows below give T cell receptor beta chains drawn from one sample of a study of blood T cell repertoires in COVID-19. The protocol was immunoSEQ multiplex PCR, while the TCRdb copy is restricted to in-frame clones and leaves out a portion. The sample has 240,000 or so clones; roughly 80% are singletons. Input material: peripheral blood. These receptors came from a woman of 80 years or more with COVID-19, enrolled during active disease. Both conserved end residues are part of each CDR3. A D gene is named only where the DNA matches it firmly. Expanded clones get a size class; other rows say once, few or many, or leave the size out.

j_call,d_call,clone_size,v_call,cdr3_aa,cdr3_nt
TRBJ2-3,NA,NA,TRBV4-3,CASSRGEVVADTQYF,TGCGCCAGCAGCCGGGGGGAAGTGGTTGCCGATACGCAGTATTTT
TRBJ2-7,TRBD1,few,TRBV7-2,CASSRRGGQGLYEQYF,TGTGCCAGCAGCCGCCGGGGTGGACAGGGGCTCTACGAGCAGTACTTC
TRBJ1-5,NA,NA,TRBV5-4,CASSLGGQDQPQHF,TGTGCCAGCAGCTTGGGGGGGCAGGATCAGCCCCAGCATTTT
TRBJ2-3,NA,NA,TRBV4-1,CASSPIHGTDTQYF,TGCGCCAGCAGCCCTATTCACGGCACAGATACGCAGTATTTT
TRBJ2-1,TRBD2,NA,TRBV4-1,CASTLAGLSYNEQFF,TGCGCCAGCACCCTAGCGGGGTTATCCTACAATGAGCAGTTCTTC
TRBJ2-7,TRBD2,NA,TRBV27,CASSPGPLAGGHEQYF,TGTGCCAGCAGTCCTGGGCCCCTAGCGGGGGGCCACGAGCAGTACTTC
TRBJ2-6,NA,few,TRBV7-3,CASSLGSWVGSSGANVLTF,TGTGCCAGCAGCTTAGGGAGTTGGGTTGGTAGCTCTGGGGCCAACGTCCTGACTTTC
TRBJ1-5,NA,many,TRBV30,CAWSKGGYQPQHF,TGTGCCTGGAGTAAAGGGGGTTATCAGCCCCAGCATTTT
TRBJ2-7,NA,NA,TRBV6-1,CASSEAWKGEQYF,TGTGCCAGCAGTGAAGCATGGAAGGGGGAGCAGTACTTC
TRBJ2-1,TRBD2,NA,TRBV7-8,CASSPLPGLAGALSNEQFF,TGTGCCAGCAGCCCTTTACCGGGACTAGCGGGAGCGCTTTCCAATGAGCAGTTCTTC
TRBJ1-2,NA,NA,TRBV7-2,CASSLEGTVVAEGYTF,TGTGCCAGCAGCTTAGAAGGAACAGTTGTTGCCGAGGGCTACACCTTC
TRBJ2-7,NA,NA,TRBV5-4,CASSPARGSGYEQYF,TGTGCCAGCAGCCCTGCAAGGGGGTCAGGCTACGAGCAGTACTTC
TRBJ1-1,TRBD1,once,TRBV5-6,CASSLPGTGRLNTEAFF,TGTGCCAGCAGCTTGCCAGGGACAGGGAGATTAAACACTGAAGCTTTCTTT
TRBJ2-1,TRBD1,NA,TRBV24-1,CATSGDRGNEQFF,TGTGCCACCAGTGGAGACAGGGGCAATGAGCAGTTCTTC
TRBJ1-6,TRBD1,once,TRBV4-2,CASSQETGGQSPLHF,TGTGCCAGCAGCCAAGAGACAGGGGGCCAATCACCCCTCCACTTT
TRBJ1-1,NA,NA,TRBV5-1,CASSLAQGNTEAFF,TGCGCCAGCAGCTTGGCCCAGGGGAACACTGAAGCTTTCTTT
TRBJ1-1,NA,NA,TRBV12-3/TRBV12-4,CASSPDIYTEAFF,TGTGCCAGCAGTCCAGACATCTACACTGAAGCTTTCTTT
TRBJ2-7,TRBD2,NA,TRBV18,CASSPRSGTYEQYF,TGTGCCAGCTCACCACGGAGCGGGACTTACGAGCAGTACTTC
TRBJ1-2,NA,NA,TRBV5-6,CASSLAGHYGYTF,TGTGCCAGCAGCTTGGCAGGGCACTATGGCTACACCTTC
TRBJ2-6,TRBD1,NA,TRBV2,CASSGTGGSSGANVLTF,TGTGCCAGCAGTGGGACAGGGGGTAGCTCTGGGGCCAACGTCCTGACTTTC
TRBJ1-1,NA,NA,TRBV7-3,CASRPSGVPNTEAFF,TGTGCCAGCAGACCATCAGGGGTACCGAACACTGAAGCTTTCTTT
TRBJ2-7,TRBD2,NA,TRBV28,CASRDPRAGAYEQYF,TGTGCCAGCAGGGACCCGAGAGCGGGAGCCTACGAGCAGTACTTC
TRBJ1-4,TRBD1,NA,TRBV11-2,CASSSQGAGEKLFF,TGTGCCAGCAGCTCACAGGGGGCGGGAGAAAAACTGTTTTTT
TRBJ2-1,NA,NA,TRBV27,CASSLAGRDEQFF,TGTGCCAGCAGTTTAGCGGGGCGTGATGAGCAGTTCTTC
TRBJ2-7,NA,NA,TRBV7-9,CASSPSGITYEQYF,TGTGCCAGCAGCCCCTCAGGGATTACCTACGAGCAGTACTTC
TRBJ1-2,TRBD1,few,TRBV6-5,CASSKGQYYGYTF,TGTGCCAGCAGCAAGGGACAGTACTATGGCTACACCTTC
TRBJ2-1,TRBD2,NA,TRBV7-9,CASRERDPGNEQFF,TGTGCCAGCAGGGAGCGGGATCCAGGCAATGAGCAGTTCTTC
TRBJ1-2,TRBD1,NA,TRBV6-1,CASSAQPYQGARSYGYTF,TGTGCCAGCAGTGCCCAACCATACCAGGGGGCGCGGAGCTATGGCTACACCTTC
TRBJ1-5,NA,few,TRBV19,CASSITNAVVGQPQHF,TGTGCCAGTAGTATAACAAATGCGGTCGTCGGTCAGCCCCAGCATTTT
TRBJ1-1,TRBD1,NA,TRBV19,CASSTRTGLLMNTEAFF,TGTGCCAGTAGTACACGGACAGGCCTACTCATGAACACTGAAGCTTTCTTT
TRBJ1-6,NA,NA,TRBV7-9,CASSFTDTNSPLHF,TGTGCCAGCAGCTTCACAGATACTAATTCACCCCTCCACTTT
TRBJ2-7,NA,NA,TRBV7-8,CASSLGQNNYEQYF,TGTGCCAGCAGCTTAGGACAGAACAACTACGAGCAGTACTTC
TRBJ2-1,NA,few,TRBV10-3,CAISVDSNNEQFF,TGTGCCATCAGTGTGGACAGCAACAATGAGCAGTTCTTC
TRBJ2-1,TRBD1,NA,TRBV28,CASSPPGTDNEQFF,TGTGCCAGCAGCCCCCCCGGGACAGACAATGAGCAGTTCTTC
TRBJ1-2,TRBD1,NA,TRBV18,CASSPWDRETYGYTF,TGTGCCAGCTCACCTTGGGACAGGGAAACCTATGGCTACACCTTC
TRBJ2-7,TRBD2,NA,TRBV7-2,CASSSGLAAYEQYF,TGTGCCAGCAGCTCGGGACTAGCGGCCTACGAGCAGTACTTC
TRBJ1-2,TRBD1,NA,TRBV6-5,CASSYLDRVDGYTF,TGTGCCAGCAGTTACCTTGACAGGGTGGACGGCTACACCTTC
TRBJ2-5,NA,NA,TRBV2,CASSGGLDATQYF,TGTGCCAGCAGTGGGGGCCTAGACGCGACCCAGTACTTC
TRBJ1-5,NA,NA,TRBV6-5,CASSYAGQGPQPQHF,TGCGCCAGCAGTTACGCGGGGCAGGGCCCTCAGCCCCAGCATTTT
TRBJ1-1,TRBD1,NA,TRBV7-4,CASSSSHTGATEAFF,TGTGCCAGCAGCTCCAGTCATACAGGGGCCACTGAAGCTTTCTTT
TRBJ2-5,NA,NA,TRBV12-3/TRBV12-4,CASRRVNQETQYF,TGTGCCAGCAGAAGAGTGAACCAAGAGACCCAGTACTTC
TRBJ2-1,NA,NA,TRBV7-2,CASSFINEQFF,TGTGCCAGCAGCTTCATCAATGAGCAGTTCTTC
TRBJ2-1,NA,NA,TRBV20-1,CSARHSGDQFF,TGCAGTGCTAGACACTCAGGGGATCAGTTCTTC
TRBJ1-2,NA,NA,TRBV9,CASSVAGALGYTF,TGTGCCAGCAGCGTAGCTGGGGCCCTCGGCTACACCTTC
TRBJ1-1,NA,once,TRBV15,CATSGGHNLNTEAFF,TGTGCCACCAGCGGAGGACACAACCTGAACACTGAAGCTTTCTTT
TRBJ2-1,NA,NA,TRBV5-3,CARSLILASWKTYNEQFF,TGTGCCAGAAGCTTGATCCTAGCCTCCTGGAAAACCTACAATGAGCAGTTCTTC
TRBJ2-5,TRBD1,NA,TRBV7-8,CASSPDRTQETQYF,TGTGCCAGCAGCCCGGACAGGACCCAAGAGACCCAGTACTTC
TRBJ1-5,NA,NA,TRBV30,CACSTGFGQPQHF,TGTGCCTGCTCTACAGGGTTCGGTCAGCCCCAGCATTTT
TRBJ1-1,TRBD1,NA,TRBV7-9,CASSPKAGTGGFGAEAFF,TGTGCCAGCAGCCCGAAGGCCGGGACAGGGGGCTTCGGCGCTGAAGCTTTCTTT
TRBJ1-1,TRBD1,NA,TRBV5-4,CASSRPGTGWNTEAFF,TGTGCCAGCAGCCGTCCCGGGACAGGGTGGAACACTGAAGCTTTCTTT
TRBJ1-3,NA,NA,TRBV30,CAWSAPRTQKGNTIYF,TGTGCCTGGAGTGCCCCTCGCACACAGAAAGGAAACACCATATATTTT
TRBJ1-4,NA,NA,TRBV2,CASSEAAGFQEKLFF,TGTGCCAGCAGTGAAGCGGCAGGGTTTCAGGAAAAACTGTTTTTT
TRBJ2-1,NA,NA,TRBV7-9,CASSFAGSGNEQFF,TGTGCCAGCAGCTTCGCGGGTTCGGGCAATGAGCAGTTCTTC
TRBJ2-7,TRBD2,NA,TRBV6-5,CASSSLAGGSYEQYF,TGTGCCAGCAGTTCCCTAGCGGGGGGATCCTACGAGCAGTACTTC
TRBJ2-5,NA,NA,TRBV19,CASSLGGQGYETQYF,TGTGCCAGTAGTCTGGGGGGGCAGGGATACGAGACCCAGTACTTC
TRBJ2-3,NA,NA,TRBV7-2,CASSLGRGGTDTQYF,TGTGCCAGCAGCTTAGGGAGGGGAGGCACAGATACGCAGTATTTT
TRBJ1-1,TRBD1,NA,TRBV27,CASSQRQGPMNTEAFF,TGTGCCAGCAGTCAGAGACAGGGGCCTATGAACACTGAAGCTTTCTTT